Below are 22 T cell receptor beta chains sequenced from a single sample in a study of human T cells and chemical hapten exposure. Time point meaning: pre-sensitization, week 0. Treatment defined: therapeutic diphenylcyclopropenone sensitization with weekly scalp DPC. TCRdb re-called the RACE reads through MiXCR, storing one row per CDR3 protein. The sample has 57,000 or so distinct CDR3 sequences, roughly 10% seen once. The sample in question was whole blood, obtained in connection with sensitization to the hapten diphenylcyclopropenone (DPC). The source is a woman aged 40 to 50 with alopecia areata. Some clones in this sample may be carry-over from other donors' samples.

This clonotype was counted only a few times. The rearrangement links TRBV5-5 to TRBJ1-1; a weak D match, TRBD1 (5 bases). The CDR3 loop spans 16 amino acids. The germline V and J ends were trimmed by 3 bases and 7 bases, with 22 bases remaining between them. Germline CDR1 is SGHKS and CDR2 is YYEKEE (reference sequence). CDR3 in amino acids: CASSSGGGQARSEAFF. The CDR3 DNA reads TGTGCCAGCAGCTCCGGGGGAGGGCAGGCCAGGAGTGAAGCTTTCTTT.

This clonotype was observed many times. The CDR3 DNA sequence: TGTGCCAGCAGTTACGCTGGGGCCAACGTCCTGACTTTC. Its protein is CASSYAGANVLTF. The chain couples TRBV6-2 or TRBV6-3 to TRBJ2-6, with D uncertain. Germline V CDR1 and CDR2: MNHEY, SVGEGT. Between the trimmed V and J ends, which lost 2 bases and 2 bases, there was a span of 1 base. The CDR3 totals 13 residues.

The genes are TRBV27 and TRBJ2-1, with 7 bases aligning to TRBD1. The CDR3 contains 16 residues. Trimming at V came to 4 bases and at J to 5 bases, leaving 11 bases not matched to a gene. The germline CDR1 and CDR2 sequences are MNHEY and SMNVEV (reference sequence). Here the CDR3 DNA reads TGTGCCAGCAGTTCCGGACCGGGACAGCCTGACAATGAGCAGTTCTTC. Translating gives CASSSGPGQPDNEQFF.

This clonotype has ten or more counts. This chain links TRBV2 with TRBJ2-7; a possible D gene is TRBD1 (6 bases). Germline V gene sequence: CDR1 SNHLY, CDR2 FYNNEI. The CDR3 covers 11 residues. The V end lost 1 base, the J end lost 10 bases, and 8 bases lay between the germline ends. CDR3 sequence reads: CASSEEGVQYF. DNA for the CDR3: TGTGCCAGCAGTGAAGAGGGGGTTCAGTACTTC.

This clonotype occurred a few times. CDR3 in amino acids: CASSHFTNEQYF. The DNA for the CDR3 is TGTGCCAGCAGCCATTTCACAAACGAGCAGTACTTC. This chain joins TRBV7-9 and TRBJ2-7; D call uncertain. The germline V and J ends were trimmed by 5 bases and 5 bases, with 10 bases remaining between them. The germline gives CDR1 SEHNR, CDR2 FQNEAQ (reference sequence). The CDR3 has 12 residues.

This clonotype occurred many times. The chain couples TRBV19 to TRBJ1-2; a possible D gene is TRBD1 (5 bases). The CDR3 consists of 13 residues. V was shortened by 7 bases and J by 6 bases, with 15 bases between the two germline ends. Germline V gene lookup returns CDR1 LNHDA and CDR2 SQIVND (reference sequence). CDR3 nucleotide sequence: TGTGCCAGTAACAGCAGGGATCGTCATGGCTACACCTTC. This encodes CASNSRDRHGYTF.

This clonotype was seen a handful of times. The chain recombines TRBV19 with TRBJ1-1; 8 nucleotides line up with TRBD1. The CDR3 extends over 21 amino acids. Germline trimming cut 0 bases from V and 0 bases from J; bases unmatched to any gene: 18. Per germline, CDR1 LNHDA and CDR2 SQIVND (reference sequence). The CDR3 sequence is CASSIDRAGDRPVGMNTEAFF. The CDR3 nucleotides are TGTGCCAGTAGTATAGACCGAGCGGGGGACAGGCCGGTTGGAATGAACACTGAAGCTTTCTTT.

This clonotype was recorded at least ten times. V is TRBV27 and J is TRBJ2-1; TRBD2 matches at 13 bases. There are 15 residues in the CDR3. Germline loops: CDR1 MNHEY, CDR2 SMNVEV (reference sequence). V shed 6 bases and J 4 bases; nucleotides not matched to a gene: 3. The CDR3 spells CASSWGLAGYNEQFF. CDR3 in DNA: TGTGCCAGCAGCTGGGGACTAGCGGGATACAATGAGCAGTTCTTC.

Turning to this clonotype: A read error is possible here, since a much larger clone lies one base away. V is TRBV25-1 and J is TRBJ2-7, with no clear D. The CDR3 is 13 residues long. Germline CDR1 and CDR2: MGHDK and SYGVNS. The ends were cut back, 7 bases at V and 7 bases at J, with 17 bases in the middle. The DNA for the CDR3 is TGTGCCAGCACCCCCGAGACATTTTTGGAGCAGTACTTC. It encodes CASTPETFLEQYF.

The table lists this clonotype with a few counts. This sequence joins TRBV6-6 and TRBJ1-1; D gene uncertain. CDR1 is MNHNY, CDR2 SVGAGI, per germline (reference sequence). This CDR3 region has 13 residues. Trimming left V 6 bases short and J 0 bases short, with 8 bases between. The CDR3, as DNA: TGTGCCAGCAGCCAGCAGGTGAACACTGAAGCTTTCTTT. It is translated as CASSQQVNTEAFF.

This clonotype was recorded many times. The V call is TRBV27, the J call TRBJ2-1; 8 bases are a match to TRBD1. The CDR3 has 15 amino acids. Germline V gives CDR1 MNHEY, CDR2 SMNVEV (reference sequence). Trimming cost V 1 base and J 10 bases; bases outside gene matches: 9. The CDR3 protein is CASSLLGQVKGEQFF. CDR3 DNA: TGTGCCAGCAGTTTATTGGGACAGGTAAAAGGCGAGCAGTTCTTC.

CDR3 bases: TGTGCCAGCAGCTTGGGTCTTGGGAATGAGCAGTTCTTC. It specifies CASSLGLGNEQFF. The V gene is TRBV7-9, the J gene TRBJ2-1, with D hard to call. V was clipped by 3 bases and J by 7 bases, with 10 bases between them. The CDR3 totals 13 residues. The germline gives CDR1 SEHNR, CDR2 FQNEAQ (reference sequence). The entire variable domain, with the rest obtained from reference TRBV7-9 and TRBJ2-1, is as follows: DTGVSQNPRHKITKRGQNVTFRCDPISEHNRLYWYRQTLGQGPEFLTYFQNEAQLEKSRLLSDRFSAERPKGSFSTLEIQRTEQGDSAMYLCASSLGLGNEQFFGPGTRLTVL.

This clonotype has at least ten counts. The chain is built from TRBV10-3 and TRBJ2-1; no firm D call. Between the trimmed V and J ends, which lost 6 bases and 15 bases, there was a span of 21 bases. This CDR3 has 13 residues. Germline loops: CDR1 ENHRY, CDR2 SYGVKD. The DNA of the CDR3 is TGTGCCATCAGCGCCGGCCGGAGTGAAATATGGTTCTTC. This sequence encodes CAISAGRSEIWFF.

J is TRBJ2-2 and V is TRBV28; TRBD2 agrees at 7 bases. There are 14 residues in the CDR3. After removal of 5 bases from V and 4 bases from J, the junction contained 4 bases not matched to a gene. Germline values: CDR1 MDHEN, CDR2 SYDVKM. CDR3 region: CASSPSGPTGELFF. In DNA form, the CDR3 reads TGTGCCAGCAGTCCTAGCGGTCCCACCGGGGAGCTGTTTTTT.

The CDR3 is CSVGASGRHDTGELFF. DNA for the CDR3: TGCAGCGTTGGGGCTAGCGGGAGGCACGACACCGGGGAGCTGTTTTTT. The V and J genes are TRBV29-1 and TRBJ2-2; 11 positions match TRBD2. Germline V gene lookup returns CDR1 SQVTM and CDR2 ANQGSEA. J was trimmed by 3 bases and V by 4 bases; bases with no gene match: 7. This CDR3 region has 16 residues.

In this sample, this clonotype turned up a few times. The chain has TRBV5-4 and TRBJ1-1; D unresolved. The CDR3 has 13 residues. Germline values: CDR1 SGHNT, CDR2 YYREEE (reference sequence). V was shortened by 3 bases and J by 7 bases, with 13 bases between the two germline ends. Here the CDR3 DNA reads TGTGCCAGCAGCTCACGGCACGAACTTGAAGCTTTCTTT. Translating gives CASSSRHELEAFF.

This clonotype was picked up many times. The chain joins TRBV19 to TRBJ2-2; TRBD1 aligns across 10 bases. In germline, CDR1 is LNHDA, CDR2 SQIVND (reference sequence). With V trimmed by 11 bases and J by 7 bases, 13 bases remained unmatched. The CDR3 length is 15 residues. The CDR3 loop reads CAAGGQGLGGGELFF. The CDR3 DNA is TGTGCCGCCGGGGGACAGGGGCTCGGAGGCGGGGAGCTGTTTTTT.

This clonotype showed up many times. This chain joins TRBV29-1 and TRBJ2-5; 8 nucleotides agree with TRBD2. The CDR3 loop spans 13 amino acids. Trimming removed 4 bases from V and 5 bases from J; junction bases left unmatched: 6. The V gene's germline CDR1 is SQVTM and CDR2 ANQGSEA. The CDR3 nucleotides are TGCAGCGTTGTGAGCGGGAGCTCGGAGACCCAGTACTTC. This translates into CSVVSGSSETQYF.

This clonotype was seen ten or more times. CDR3 coding DNA: TGCGCCAGCAGCTTGGAGGTAGCGTACGAGCAGTACTTC. The encoded protein is CASSLEVAYEQYF. The rearrangement joins TRBV5-1 to TRBJ2-7; tentatively, D is TRBD2 (5 bases). Germline values: CDR1 SGHRS, CDR2 YFSETQ. CDR3 length: 13 amino acids. The V gene lost 0 bases and the J gene lost 4 bases, with 8 bases spanning the gap.

This clonotype was observed a few times. This sequence joins TRBV29-1 and TRBJ2-7; 7 bases align to TRBD1. CDR1 SQVTM and CDR2 ANQGSEA come from the germline V gene. Germline trimming cut 5 bases from V and 6 bases from J; bases unmatched to any gene: 16. This CDR3 region has 15 residues. In DNA, the CDR3 is TGCAGCGTTATAGGGTCTGGACAGGTACGCGGCGAGCAGTACTTC. Protein product: CSVIGSGQVRGEQYF.

This clonotype was counted a few times. The rearrangement links TRBV12-5 to TRBJ2-1, with TRBD2 matching 14 bases. V lost 2 bases to trimming and J lost 1 base; unmatched junction nucleotides: 1. The germline gives CDR1 LGHNT, CDR2 FRNRAP. This CDR3 is built from 17 residues. For the CDR3, the DNA is TGTGCTAGTGGTTTGCGGACTAGCGGGAGGTCCTACAATGAGCAGTTCTTC. This translates into CASGLRTSGRSYNEQFF.

V and J are TRBV7-8 and TRBJ2-7; D may be TRBD2 (5 bases). The V gene's germline CDR1 is SGHVS and CDR2 FQNEAQ. Trimming took off 6 bases at V and 0 bases at J, with 15 bases between the two ends. The CDR3 is 15 amino acids. CDR3 sequence: CASSFSDPSSYEQYF. CDR3 DNA: TGTGCCAGCAGTTTTAGCGACCCCAGCTCCTACGAGCAGTACTTC.